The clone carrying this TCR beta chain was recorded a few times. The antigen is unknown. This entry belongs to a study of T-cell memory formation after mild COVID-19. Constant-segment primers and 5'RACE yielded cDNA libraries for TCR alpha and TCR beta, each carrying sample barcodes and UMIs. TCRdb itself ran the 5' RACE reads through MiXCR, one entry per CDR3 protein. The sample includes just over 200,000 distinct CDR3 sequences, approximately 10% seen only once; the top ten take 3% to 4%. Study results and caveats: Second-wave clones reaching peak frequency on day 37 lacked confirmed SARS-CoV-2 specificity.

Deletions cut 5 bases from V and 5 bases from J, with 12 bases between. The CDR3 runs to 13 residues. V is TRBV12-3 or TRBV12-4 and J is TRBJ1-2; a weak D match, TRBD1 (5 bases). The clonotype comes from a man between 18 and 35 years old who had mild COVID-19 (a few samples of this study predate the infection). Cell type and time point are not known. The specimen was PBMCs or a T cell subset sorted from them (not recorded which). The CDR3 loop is CASSPGRGYGYTF. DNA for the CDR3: TGTGCCAGCAGTCCCGGTAGGGGATATGGCTACACCTTC.